One and the same sample provided the 8 T cell receptor beta chains below, sequenced in a study of human thymus T cells. Generated by immunoSEQ multiplex PCR, the TCRdb table keeps only in-frame clones and is missing some. The top ten clones hold roughly 0.13% of a sample with some 40,000 clones, 94% of them seen once. Sequencing was performed on blood. These receptors all stem from a boy in the first two years of life with a congenital heart defect but otherwise immunologically healthy.

The rearrangement joins TRBV9 to TRBJ1-1; D unclear. CDR1 and CDR2 from the germline V gene are SGDLS and YYNGEE. The CDR3 length is 14 residues. V lost 4 bases, J lost 2 bases, and 12 bases lay in between. The CDR3 DNA follows: TGTGCCAGCAGCTCCGGGTTCCCAAACACTGAAGCTTTCTTT. Encoded protein: CASSSGFPNTEAFF.

Concerning this clone: The junction and the germline gene differ at one end; a read error may be behind it. This chain connects TRBV7-7 to TRBJ2-7, with D perhaps TRBD2 (5 bases). The CDR3 runs to 15 residues. In germline, CDR1 is SSHAT, CDR2 FNYEAQ (reference sequence). The CDR3 bases are TGTGCTAGCAGCCCCGGGGTAGGATCCTACTACGAGCAGTACTTC. Amino acids: CASSPGVGSYYEQYF.

The chain couples TRBV5-5 to TRBJ2-1; D gene uncertain. V was pared by 0 bases and J by 10 bases, with 5 bases between. The CDR3 covers 11 residues. Germline V CDR1 and CDR2: SGHKS, YYEKEE (reference sequence). The CDR3 DNA is TGTGCCAGCAGCTTGGCAATGGAGCAGTTCTTC. This sequence encodes CASSLAMEQFF.

CDR3 sequence (DNA): TGTGCCAGCAGTGAACAGGGGGATGGCTACACCTTC. It specifies CASSEQGDGYTF. V and J are TRBV6-1 and TRBJ1-2, with 7 bases matching TRBD1. J lost 6 bases, V lost 2 bases, and 0 bases had no gene match. The CDR3 length is 12 residues. Germline assignment: CDR1 MNHNS and CDR2 SASEGT.

The V call is TRBV5-8, the J call TRBJ2-3; 10 bases agree with TRBD2. Per the germline V gene, CDR1 is SGHTS and CDR2 is YDEGEE. The CDR3 totals 16 residues. Germline trimming cut 4 bases from V and 3 bases from J; bases unmatched to any gene: 8. The CDR3 coding sequence is TGTGCCAGCAGCCTGAGCGGGGGGGCGAGGACAGATACGCAGTATTTT. Its protein product is CASSLSGGARTDTQYF. The whole variable domain, filled in from reference TRBV5-8 and TRBJ2-3, reads EAGVTQSPTHLIKTRGQQATLRCSPISGHTSVYWYQQALGLGLQFLLWYDEGEERNRGNFPPRFSGRQFPNYSSELNVNALELEDSALYLCASSLSGGARTDTQYFGPGTRLTVL.

This sequence joins TRBV28 and TRBJ2-3; D is unclear. The length of the CDR3 is 15 residues. Trimming stripped 2 bases from V and 2 bases from J, with 11 bases between. CDR1 and CDR2 from the germline V gene are MDHEN and SYDVKM. The CDR3 sequence: CASSLRSEATDTQYF. DNA for the CDR3: TGTGCCAGCAGTTTAAGGTCGGAAGCCACAGATACGCAGTATTTT.

This clone came up a few times. The V gene is TRBV4-2, the J gene TRBJ2-2, with 12 bases that match TRBD2. V was clipped by 0 bases and J by 5 bases; unmatched bases: 10. The germline V gene encodes CDR1 LGHNA and CDR2 YNFKEQ. This CDR3 has 19 amino acids. This CDR3 is CASSQDGLAGGHGTGELFF. The CDR3 nucleotides are TGTGCCAGCAGCCAAGATGGGCTAGCGGGGGGGCACGGTACCGGGGAGCTGTTTTTT.

This chain links TRBV5-4 with TRBJ2-3, with 13 bases that match TRBD2. J gave up 4 bases and V 4 bases, and 6 bases lay outside the gene matches. Germline V lookup: CDR1 SGHNT, CDR2 YYREEE (reference sequence). CDR3 length equals 16 residues. In DNA, the CDR3 is TGTGCCAGCAGCCAACTAGCGGGGGGGAGGGCAGATACGCAGTATTTT. Encoded protein: CASSQLAGGRADTQYF.